This T cell receptor (beta chain) was observed in a study of blood T cells in healthy people across ages. Primed by a sample-barcoded 5' primer and a J-beta primer mix, a second PCR proceeded for roughly 6 to 12 cycles. Each of the samples gave a minimum of 2.5 million paired-end reads that contained CDR3. TCRdb itself ran the 5' RACE reads through MiXCR, one entry per CDR3 protein. The repertoire consists of some 1,500,000 distinct CDR3 sequences, with roughly two fifths occurring once and the leading ten covering over 3.5%. After removal of 3 bases from V and 8 bases from J, the junction contained 16 bases not matched to a gene. The germline V gene has CDR1 DFQATT and CDR2 SNEGSKA (reference sequence). CDR3 length equals 17 residues.

The TCR sequence derives from a woman aged 18-35 years in good health. The sequenced sample consisted of blood. The rearrangement uses TRBV20-1 and TRBJ2-1; 10 bases line up with TRBD2. CDR3 in DNA: TGCAGTGCTAGTGAAGGGGCAGCGGGAGGGCCTAACGATGAGCAGTTCTTC. Its translation: CSASEGAAGGPNDEQFF.